One and the same sample provided the 29 T cell receptor beta chains below, sequenced in a study of blood T cells in healthy people across ages. Alongside a J-beta primer mix, a sample-barcoded 5' primer served in a second PCR lasting about 7 to 11 cycles. TCRdb itself ran the 5' RACE reads through MiXCR, one entry per CDR3 protein. The sample lists under 1,000,000 distinct CDR3 sequences, around 36% occurring once. The sequencing sample was made of blood. Receptor source: a man younger than 35 in good health.

The chain has TRBV6-6 and TRBJ1-4, with 8 bases lining up with TRBD1. The CDR3 length is 16 residues. V was pared by 0 bases and J by 7 bases, with 7 bases of the junction left unmatched. Germline assignment: CDR1 MNHNY and CDR2 SVGAGI (reference sequence). CDR3 in DNA: TGTGCCAGCAGTTACTCGAGCGGACAGGGTAGTGAAAAACTGTTTTTT. Encoded protein: CASSYSSGQGSEKLFF.

The genes are TRBV20-1 and TRBJ1-1; 10 nucleotides align to TRBD1. The CDR3 consists of 15 residues. V lost 2 bases and J lost 3; bases outside the gene matches: 6. Looked up from germline, CDR1 is DFQATT and CDR2 is SNEGSKA (reference sequence). CDR3 residues: CSARRQGARDTEAFF. For the CDR3, the DNA is TGCAGTGCTAGACGACAGGGGGCGCGGGACACTGAAGCTTTCTTT.

The V and J genes are TRBV7-9 and TRBJ2-5; D possibly matches TRBD1 or TRBD2 (6 bases each). The V end lost 2 bases, the J end lost 1 base, and 14 bases lay between the germline ends. The CDR3 is made up of 16 amino acids. In germline, CDR1 is SEHNR, CDR2 FQNEAQ (reference sequence). The CDR3 loop reads CASSLIQQGLQETQYF. In DNA form, the CDR3 reads TGTGCCAGCAGCTTAATACAACAGGGACTCCAAGAGACCCAGTACTTC. Full variable domain (outside the CDR3, taken from reference TRBV7-9 and TRBJ2-5): DTGVSQNPRHKITKRGQNVTFRCDPISEHNRLYWYRQTLGQGPEFLTYFQNEAQLEKSRLLSDRFSAERPKGSFSTLEIQRTEQGDSAMYLCASSLIQQGLQETQYFGPGTRLLVL.

The chain links TRBV4-3 to TRBJ1-2, with D uncertain. Germline V gene sequence: CDR1 LGHNA, CDR2 YSLEER. V was shortened by 0 bases and J by 7 bases, with 9 bases between the two germline ends. This CDR3 contains 13 residues. For the CDR3, the DNA is TGCGCCAGCAGCCAAGAATTTATGGTTGGCTACACCTTC. Protein product: CASSQEFMVGYTF.

This clonotype was found a few times. The V gene is TRBV7-2, the J gene TRBJ2-3; 10 positions match TRBD2. Germline V gives CDR1 SGHTA, CDR2 FQGNSA. The CDR3 sequence is 16 residues long. V was pared by 5 bases and J by 4 bases, with 9 bases of the junction left unmatched. The CDR3 bases are TGTGCCAGCAGCCCGCGGCCAGCGGGGGGGCCAGATACGCAGTATTTT. It encodes CASSPRPAGGPDTQYF.

The chain joins TRBV5-6 to TRBJ2-7, with D maybe TRBD2 (5 bases). CDR3 size: 15 residues. Trimming shortened V by 0 bases and J by 3 bases, and 13 bases separated the two germline ends. Germline loops: CDR1 SGHDT, CDR2 YYEEEE. CDR3 sequence: CASSLGFAGVYEQYF. Written as DNA, the CDR3 is TGTGCCAGCAGCTTGGGGTTCGCGGGCGTCTACGAGCAGTACTTC.

Worth noting for this clonotype: A single base separates this from a much larger clone, so it may be a read error. The chain is built from TRBV25-1 and TRBJ1-6, with TRBD1 identical over 9 bases. CDR1 MGHDK and CDR2 SYGVNS come from the germline V gene. This CDR3 comprises 14 residues. CDR3 bases: TGTGTCAGCAGTTGGGACAGGGAAAGTTCACCCCTCCACTTT. This translates into CVSSWDRESSPLHF. The full variable domain, its missing parts supplied by reference TRBV25-1 and TRBJ1-6, is EADIYQTPRYLVIGTGKKITLECSQTMGHDKMYWYQQDPGMELHLIHYSYGVNSTEKGDLSSESTVSRIRTEHFPLTLESARPSHTSQYLCVSSWDRESSPLHFGNGTRLTVT.

The J gene is TRBJ1-1, the V gene TRBV28, with unresolved D. V gave up 8 bases and J gave up 3 bases, with 10 bases separating them. This CDR3 is built from 12 residues. The germline CDR1 and CDR2 sequences are MDHEN and SYDVKM. This CDR3 reads CASQVADTEAFF. The DNA for the CDR3 is TGTGCCAGCCAAGTTGCGGACACTGAAGCTTTCTTT.

V and J are TRBV6-2 or TRBV6-3 and TRBJ1-3; possibly TRBD1 for D (6 bases). CDR1 and CDR2 (germline): MNHEY, SVGEGT. V lost 6 bases to trimming and J lost 0 bases, with 9 bases between them. The CDR3 length is 14 residues. CDR3 region: CASRRTDSGNTIYF. The CDR3 nucleotides are TGTGCCAGCAGACGGACAGACTCTGGAAACACCATATATTTT.

This clonotype was seen a few times. The V gene is TRBV12-3 or TRBV12-4, the J gene TRBJ2-4; 8 nucleotides agree with TRBD1. CDR3 length equals 13 residues. Trimming at V came to 5 bases and at J to 8 bases, leaving 5 bases not matched to a gene. The CDR3 protein is CASSVGQGHIQYF. CDR3 nucleotides: TGTGCCAGCAGTGTAGGACAGGGCCACATTCAGTACTTC.

Many counts were recorded for this clonotype. The chain recombines TRBV4-3 with TRBJ2-7; 10 nucleotides match TRBD1. V lost 6 bases, J lost 6 bases, and 8 bases stayed unmatched. Germline CDR1 and CDR2: LGHNA and YSLEER. The CDR3 is 14 amino acids. The CDR3 sequence is CASSPDRGRGEQYF. CDR3 nucleotide sequence: TGCGCCAGCAGTCCTGACAGGGGGCGCGGCGAGCAGTACTTC.

V usage is TRBV27 and J usage is TRBJ1-2; 8 bases are a match to TRBD1. CDR3 length: 14 amino acids. V dropped 7 bases and J dropped 8; count of bases not matched to a gene: 12. Germline V gene lookup returns CDR1 MNHEY and CDR2 SMNVEV (reference sequence). Here the CDR3 reads CASTPRGQDEGYTF. For the CDR3, the DNA is TGTGCCAGCACCCCTAGGGGACAGGATGAAGGCTACACCTTC.

This clonotype was counted at least ten times. This chain joins TRBV25-1 and TRBJ2-1; unclear D gene. V was cut by 10 bases and J by 0 bases, with 13 bases left in between. The CDR3 has 14 residues. Germline CDR1 MGHDK, CDR2 SYGVNS. CDR3 region: CATRAPGSYNEQFF. CDR3 DNA: TGTGCCACCCGGGCACCCGGCTCCTACAATGAGCAGTTCTTC.

This clonotype has only a few counts. The rearrangement links TRBV12-3 or TRBV12-4 to TRBJ1-1; D is possibly TRBD1 (5 bases). V lost 6 bases, J lost 4 bases, and 15 bases lay in between. The CDR3 extends over 14 amino acids. The DNA for the CDR3 is TGTGCCAGCAGCGCGGGGGGGGTGACCACTGAAGCTTTCTTT. Translating gives CASSAGGVTTEAFF.

The sample holds many counts of this clonotype. The chain uses TRBV29-1 and TRBJ2-1; either TRBD1 or TRBD2 may supply D (5 bases each). With 0 bases removed from V and 9 bases from J, the gap between germline ends came to 12 bases. Germline loops: CDR1 SQVTM, CDR2 ANQGSEA. This CDR3 comprises 13 residues. The CDR3 sequence is CSVEDSGTVEQFF. The CDR3 DNA sequence: TGCAGCGTTGAAGATAGTGGGACGGTTGAGCAGTTCTTC.

This chain uses TRBV5-1 with TRBJ1-1; 9 bases align to TRBD1. V lost 0 bases to trimming and J lost 4 bases; unmatched junction nucleotides: 1. The CDR3 is made up of 14 amino acids. CDR1 is SGHRS, CDR2 YFSETQ, per germline. CDR3 protein: CASSLETGGTEAFF. The DNA for the CDR3 is TGCGCCAGCAGCTTGGAGACAGGGGGCACTGAAGCTTTCTTT.

This clonotype was seen only a few times. The chain combines TRBV7-9 with TRBJ2-7, with D hard to call. Trimming took 2 bases from V and 2 from J, leaving 10 bases between them. The CDR3 covers 14 residues. Germline CDR1 and CDR2: SEHNR and FQNEAQ (reference sequence). The CDR3 coding sequence is TGTGCCAGCAGCTTAAAAGCTAACCCCTACGAGCAGTACTTC. This codes for CASSLKANPYEQYF.

This clonotype showed up just a few times. V is TRBV20-1 and J is TRBJ2-2; D perhaps matches TRBD2 (6 bases). Germline V gene lookup returns CDR1 DFQATT and CDR2 SNEGSKA (reference sequence). The CDR3 contains 14 residues. V lost 6 bases, J lost 0 bases, and 11 bases lay in between. The CDR3 nucleotides read TGCAGTGCAACTAGCTTGGCGAACACCGGGGAGCTGTTTTTT. Residues: CSATSLANTGELFF.

This clonotype has only a few counts. This chain connects TRBV5-4 to TRBJ2-3, with 11 bases aligning to TRBD2. This CDR3 contains 18 residues. Germline values: CDR1 SGHNT, CDR2 YYREEE (reference sequence). J gave up 2 bases and V 4 bases, and 12 bases lay outside the gene matches. Here the CDR3 reads CASSAERLAGPNTDTQYF. The CDR3 coding sequence is TGTGCCAGCAGCGCGGAACGACTAGCGGGGCCGAACACAGATACGCAGTATTTT.

V is TRBV6-2 or TRBV6-3 and J is TRBJ1-2; D not resolved. The CDR3 length is 13 residues. Per germline, CDR1 MNHEY and CDR2 SVGEGT. Trimming took 7 bases from V and 2 from J, leaving 11 bases between them. CDR3 loop: CASTVDGNYGYTF. Written as DNA, the CDR3 is TGTGCCAGCACCGTGGACGGAAACTATGGCTACACCTTC.

Here the CDR3 DNA reads TGTGCCAGCAGCTTATGGGACAGGGGTGACGAGCAGTACTTC. Amino acids: CASSLWDRGDEQYF. The gene calls are TRBV11-2 and TRBJ2-7; 10 nucleotides match TRBD1. Germline V CDR1 and CDR2: SGHAT, FQNNGV. The trim removed 2 bases at V and 5 bases at J, leaving 3 bases unmatched. This CDR3 is 14 amino acids long.

The chain links TRBV15 to TRBJ2-1; 8 bases map to TRBD1. Germline V gene sequence: CDR1 LNHNV, CDR2 YYDKDF (reference sequence). The ends lost 0 bases at V and 4 bases at J; junction bases unmatched: 14. CDR3 length: 19 residues. The CDR3 region has the DNA TGTGCCACCAGCAGAGATCTAGGAGGCGGAACAGGGGGGTACAATGAGCAGTTCTTC. Protein: CATSRDLGGGTGGYNEQFF.

The V gene is TRBV15, the J gene TRBJ1-6, with D unclear. Deletions cut 5 bases from V and 0 bases from J, with 8 bases between. Looked up from germline, CDR1 is LNHNV and CDR2 is YYDKDF (reference sequence). The CDR3 extends over 15 amino acids. The CDR3 bases are TGTGCCACCAGCTTGGGAGACTCCTATAATTCACCCCTCCACTTT. The encoded protein is CATSLGDSYNSPLHF.

A few counts support this clonotype. The chain joins TRBV29-1 to TRBJ1-5; D is possibly TRBD1 (6 bases). Germline V gene sequence: CDR1 SQVTM, CDR2 ANQGSEA. V shed 4 bases and J shed 1 base, with 14 bases lying between them. This CDR3 is 15 amino acids long. Here the CDR3 reads CSVGWGATSNQPQHF. DNA of the CDR3: TGCAGCGTTGGCTGGGGGGCTACGAGCAATCAGCCCCAGCATTTT.

This clonotype occurred a few times. The chain employs TRBV4-3 and TRBJ2-7; a weak D match, TRBD2 (5 bases). V lost 0 bases to trimming and J lost 2 bases, with 11 bases between them. From germline, CDR1 is LGHNA and CDR2 YSLEER. The length of the CDR3 is 15 residues. The CDR3 nucleotides read TGCGCCAGCAGCCAAGAAGGTCGGGGTCCCTACGAGCAGTACTTC. The encoded protein is CASSQEGRGPYEQYF.

A few counts support this clonotype. This chain connects TRBV12-3 or TRBV12-4 to TRBJ1-5; D is unresolved. V was pared by 6 bases and J by 5 bases, with 23 bases between. The CDR3 consists of 17 residues. CDR3 sequence (DNA): TGTGCCAGCAGCTACCAAACCGACACAGCCGGGGATCAGCCCCAGCATTTT. The encoded protein is CASSYQTDTAGDQPQHF.

The chain uses TRBV6-2 or TRBV6-3 and TRBJ2-7, with 7 nucleotides matching TRBD2. Germline assignment: CDR1 MNHEY and CDR2 SVGEGT. Losses at the gene ends were 2 bases for V and 7 bases for J; bases not matched to a gene: 11. The CDR3 has 15 amino acids. The CDR3 sequence is CASSYLDTGGGEQYF. In DNA form, the CDR3 reads TGTGCCAGCAGTTACCTGGACACGGGAGGAGGTGAGCAGTACTTC.

This clonotype appeared many times. The CDR3 is CASWERTNYGYTF. CDR3 in DNA: TGTGCCAGCTGGGAAAGGACTAACTATGGCTACACCTTC. The J gene is TRBJ1-2, the V gene TRBV2; D is ambiguous. The CDR3 totals 13 residues. Trimming removed 8 bases at V and 0 bases at J, with 10 bases between. Per the germline V gene, CDR1 is SNHLY and CDR2 is FYNNEI.

The chain joins TRBV5-6 to TRBJ1-5; 8 bases align to TRBD1. This CDR3 has 18 amino acids. V lost 0 bases to trimming and J lost 0 bases; unmatched junction nucleotides: 8. From germline, CDR1 is SGHDT and CDR2 YYEEEE. The CDR3 region has the DNA TGTGCCAGCAGCTTGGCCTCTGACAGGGGATATAGCAATCAGCCCCAGCATTTT. Residues: CASSLASDRGYSNQPQHF. Based on the CDR3 plus reference TRBV5-6 and TRBJ1-5, the full variable domain is DAGVTQSPTHLIKTRGQQVTLRCSPKSGHDTVSWYQQALGQGPQFIFQYYEEEERQRGNFPDRFSGHQFPNYSSELNVNALLLGDSALYLCASSLASDRGYSNQPQHFGDGTRLSIL.